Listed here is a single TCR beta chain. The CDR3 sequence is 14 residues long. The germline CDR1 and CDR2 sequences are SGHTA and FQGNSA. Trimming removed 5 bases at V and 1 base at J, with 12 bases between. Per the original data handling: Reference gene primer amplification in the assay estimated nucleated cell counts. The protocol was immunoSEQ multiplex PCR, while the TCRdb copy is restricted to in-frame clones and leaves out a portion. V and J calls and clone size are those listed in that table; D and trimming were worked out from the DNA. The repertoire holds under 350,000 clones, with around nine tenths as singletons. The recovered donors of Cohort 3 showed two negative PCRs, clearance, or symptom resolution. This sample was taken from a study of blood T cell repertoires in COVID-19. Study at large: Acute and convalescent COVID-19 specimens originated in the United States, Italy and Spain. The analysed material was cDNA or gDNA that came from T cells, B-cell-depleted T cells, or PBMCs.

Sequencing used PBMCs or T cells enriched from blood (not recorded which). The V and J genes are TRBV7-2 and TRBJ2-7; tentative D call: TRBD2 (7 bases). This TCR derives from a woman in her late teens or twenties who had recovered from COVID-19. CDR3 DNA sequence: TGTGCCAGCAGCCAGGCGGGGGCATCCTACGAGCAGTACTTC. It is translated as CASSQAGASYEQYF.